These 17 T cell receptor beta chains originate from one sample sequenced in a study of cytomegalovirus exposure and HLA in healthy donors. Researchers ran the PCR with 60 Vbeta and 13 Jbeta primers. TCRdb's copy holds only in-frame clones and misses some; the assay was immunoSEQ multiplex PCR. Of 99,000 or so clones in the sample, 79% were seen once. The sequenced sample consisted of PBMCs. The receptor set was obtained from a male donor in good health and CMV-seropositive.

The chain carries TRBV4-1 and TRBJ2-1; D may be TRBD2 (6 bases). The CDR3 runs to 13 residues. Per the germline V gene, CDR1 is MGHRA and CDR2 is YSYEKL. Trimming removed 0 bases from V and 9 bases from J, with 9 bases in between. Here the CDR3 DNA reads TGCGCCAGCAGCCAAGAAGGCGGGGCTGAGCAGTTCTTC. It encodes CASSQEGGAEQFF.

This clone has more than one count but fewer than ten. The chain carries TRBV5-4 and TRBJ1-2; D is unclear. Trimming pared 0 bases from V and 3 bases from J, leaving 9 bases between. The germline V gene has CDR1 SGHNT and CDR2 YYREEE (reference sequence). The CDR3 has 14 residues. DNA for the CDR3: TGTGCCAGCAGCTTGGGACTCATAGACTATGGCTACACCTTC. This encodes CASSLGLIDYGYTF.

This chain joins TRBV7-2 and TRBJ1-5; TRBD1 might be the D (5 bases). Germline loops: CDR1 SGHTA, CDR2 FQGNSA. V gave up 4 bases and J gave up 6 bases, with 10 bases separating them. The CDR3 is 13 amino acids. The CDR3 DNA reads TGTGCCAGCAGCTCTCAGGGATCTCAGCCCCAGCATTTT. It is translated as CASSSQGSQPQHF.

The gene calls are TRBV5-1 and TRBJ1-2; tentative D call: TRBD1 (5 bases). The CDR3 contains 12 residues. The germline V gene has CDR1 SGHRS and CDR2 YFSETQ. V lost 3 bases to trimming and J lost 8 bases, with 11 bases between them. CDR3 residues: CASSSGLRGYTF. The CDR3 coding sequence is TGCGCCAGCAGCTCGGGACTCCGGGGCTACACCTTC.

V usage is TRBV4-1 and J usage is TRBJ1-3; the match to TRBD1 covers 8 bases. Germline CDR1 reads MGHRA; CDR2 reads YSYEKL. The CDR3 covers 16 residues. The trim removed 4 bases at V and 4 bases at J, leaving 9 bases unmatched. Written as DNA, the CDR3 is TGCGCCAGCAGCCTGCAGGCGGACAGGGCCGGAAACACCATATATTTT. Its translation is CASSLQADRAGNTIYF.

This chain connects TRBV7-2 to TRBJ2-2, with 8 bases identical to TRBD1. This CDR3 region has 16 residues. V shed 5 bases and J 6 bases; nucleotides not matched to a gene: 11. Germline values: CDR1 SGHTA, CDR2 FQGNSA. CDR3: CASSLGKPDRAGELFF. The CDR3 DNA reads as TGTGCCAGCAGCCTAGGTAAACCGGACAGGGCCGGGGAGCTGTTTTTT.

V is TRBV7-2 and J is TRBJ1-1; 8 bases match TRBD1. V lost 4 bases and J lost 5; bases outside the gene matches: 3. CDR3 length: 13 residues. Germline CDR1 and CDR2: SGHTA and FQGNSA. The CDR3 DNA follows: TGTGCCAGCAGCTGGACAGGGATGACTGAAGCTTTCTTT. This sequence encodes CASSWTGMTEAFF.

V gene TRBV27 combines with J gene TRBJ2-1; 7 bases map to TRBD2. The V and J ends lost 5 bases and 2 bases, in that order; junction bases with no gene match: 9. This CDR3 has 16 amino acids. Germline values: CDR1 MNHEY, CDR2 SMNVEV (reference sequence). CDR3 in DNA: TGTGCCAGCAGTCTCCTCGGAGCGGGGACCTACAATGAGCAGTTCTTC. Its translation: CASSLLGAGTYNEQFF.

V gene TRBV4-1 combines with J gene TRBJ2-1; D not resolved. The germline V gene encodes CDR1 MGHRA and CDR2 YSYEKL. This CDR3 region has 16 residues. V was pared by 0 bases and J by 0 bases, with 9 bases between. The CDR3 nucleotides read TGCGCCAGCAGCCAAGATTACTCATACTCCTACAATGAGCAGTTCTTC. Its translation: CASSQDYSYSYNEQFF.

This clone appeared a single time. The CDR3 here is CASSPREAGRETQYF. Here the CDR3 DNA reads TGTGCCAGCTCACCACGGGAAGCGGGGCGAGAGACCCAGTACTTC. J is TRBJ2-5 and V is TRBV18; TRBD2 matches 7 bases. Germline-derived CDR1 and CDR2 are KGHSH and LQKENI. The CDR3 is 15 amino acids. Unmatched junction bases numbered 6, after V lost 1 base and J lost 4 bases.

This chain's CDR3 is CASSLDSGGYEQYF. The CDR3 coding sequence is TGTGCCAGCAGCTTGGATAGCGGGGGGTACGAGCAGTACTTC. The V gene is TRBV5-5, the J gene TRBJ2-7, with 10 bases identical to TRBD2. V lost 0 bases to trimming and J lost 4 bases; unmatched junction nucleotides: 1. This CDR3 region has 14 residues. The germline gives CDR1 SGHKS, CDR2 YYEKEE (reference sequence).

This sequence joins TRBV30 and TRBJ2-3; 10 bases match TRBD2. The CDR3 is 15 residues long. V dropped 2 bases and J dropped 2; count of bases not matched to a gene: 4. CDR1 and CDR2 (germline): GTSNPN, SVGIG (reference sequence). The CDR3 here is CAWSFSGGFTDTQYF. CDR3 bases: TGTGCCTGGAGTTTTAGCGGGGGGTTCACAGATACGCAGTATTTT.

The chain uses TRBV18 and TRBJ1-4; D gene ambiguous. The V gene lost 2 bases and the J gene lost 0 bases, with 10 bases spanning the gap. CDR1 is KGHSH and CDR2 is LQKENI in the germline V gene. CDR3 size: 16 residues. The CDR3 DNA reads as TGTGCCAGCTCACCAAGAGTCCACTCAACTAATGAAAAACTGTTTTTT. Translating it yields CASSPRVHSTNEKLFF.

The chain couples TRBV5-1 to TRBJ2-3, with 11 bases matching TRBD2. This CDR3 comprises 15 residues. V shed 3 bases and J 8 bases; nucleotides not matched to a gene: 8. CDR1 is SGHRS, CDR2 YFSETQ, per germline. CDR3 region: CASSSTSGGLRTQYF. The CDR3 coding sequence is TGCGCCAGCAGCTCCACTAGCGGGGGACTTCGTACGCAGTATTTT.

V usage is TRBV18 and J usage is TRBJ1-5; D is undetermined. Germline values: CDR1 KGHSH, CDR2 LQKENI. Between the trimmed V and J ends, which lost 3 bases and 4 bases, there was a span of 7 bases. This CDR3 is built from 13 residues. The CDR3 region is CASSPNGNQPQHF. CDR3 DNA sequence: TGTGCCAGCTCACCGAACGGTAATCAGCCCCAGCATTTT.

This clone was recorded only once. This rearrangement joins TRBV5-6 to TRBJ1-3; 7 nucleotides match TRBD1. The CDR3 is 16 amino acids. Germline CDR1 and CDR2: SGHDT and YYEEEE. The J segment lost 4 bases and the V segment lost 0 bases, leaving 7 bases of the junction unmatched. The CDR3, as DNA: TGTGCCAGCAGCTTGGGCCCGAGGACAGGCGGAAACACCATATATTTT. Its translation: CASSLGPRTGGNTIYF.

The chain has TRBV15 and TRBJ1-5, with 11 bases aligning to TRBD1. This CDR3 is 13 amino acids long. V shed 8 bases, J shed 6 bases, and the junction held 3 bases outside the gene matches. The V gene's germline CDR1 is LNHNV and CDR2 YYDKDF (reference sequence). The CDR3 nucleotides read TGTGCCACCCGGGACAGGGGGACTCAGCCCCAGCATTTT. It translates to CATRDRGTQPQHF.